This T cell receptor beta chain is from a study of T-cell reconstitution after alpha-beta-depleted transplantation in children. Broader study findings: TCRbeta diversity was high at day 60 in some patients (a result of surviving recipient T cells and thymic progenitors).

Preparation of the TCRbeta library involved a method that used unique molecular identifiers. TCRdb re-analysed the PCR reads in MiXCR, keeping a single row per CDR3 protein. This repertoire shows 200,000 or so distinct CDR3 sequences, 6.3% found once; its top ten account for roughly 4.8%. On this clonotype itself: Its antigen is not identified.

The CDR3 runs to 14 residues. CDR1 and CDR2 from the germline V gene are SQVTM and ANQGSEA. V was pared by 7 bases and J by 0 bases, with 5 bases of the junction left unmatched. The sample here was PBMCs, taken before TCRalphabeta/CD19-depleted stem cell transplant. The TCR comes from a girl under three years old with combined immunodeficiency, due to receive a stem cell transplant. The genes are TRBV29-1 and TRBJ2-7; 11 positions match TRBD1. The CDR3, as DNA: TGCAGCGCCGGGGACAGGGGGACCTCCTACGAGCAGTACTTC. Its translation: CSAGDRGTSYEQYF.